The entry that follows covers one T cell receptor (beta chain) sequence. The antigen is not known. CDR1 is KGHSH, CDR2 LQKENI, per germline. Trimming cost V 3 bases and J 5 bases; bases outside gene matches: 1. This CDR3 is 13 amino acids long. This entry comes from a study of cytomegalovirus exposure and HLA in healthy donors. The wider study: A previous analysis identified approximately 120 million unique TCR beta sequences derived from about 180 million T cells.

Overall study results and limits: Investigators reported over 150 TCR beta chains as tied to cytomegalovirus.

The PCR contained 60 Vbeta and 13 Jbeta primers. Per the study methods: Later, an analysis found 80 million or so unique TCR beta chains, and around 10 million of these were shared. Data came from immunoSEQ multiplex PCR; TCRdb stores just in-frame clones and leaves some out. V and J calls and clone size are given by that table; D and trimming were obtained from the DNA. The sample consists of about 140,000 clones, approximately 80% of them appearing once. The origin of this receptor is a woman aged 60-75 years in good health and CMV-seropositive. Sequenced input: PBMCs. This rearrangement joins TRBV18 to TRBJ1-1; 9 bases align to TRBD1. CDR3 amino acids: CASSPGQGTEAFF. The DNA of the CDR3 is TGTGCCAGCTCACCGGGACAGGGAACTGAAGCTTTCTTT. Complete variable domain (other parts from reference TRBV18 and TRBJ1-1): NAGVMQNPRHLVRRRGQEARLRCSPMKGHSHVYWYRQLPEEGLKFMVYLQKENIIDESGMPKERFSAEFPKEGPSILRIQQVVRGDSAAYFCASSPGQGTEAFFGQGTRLTVV.